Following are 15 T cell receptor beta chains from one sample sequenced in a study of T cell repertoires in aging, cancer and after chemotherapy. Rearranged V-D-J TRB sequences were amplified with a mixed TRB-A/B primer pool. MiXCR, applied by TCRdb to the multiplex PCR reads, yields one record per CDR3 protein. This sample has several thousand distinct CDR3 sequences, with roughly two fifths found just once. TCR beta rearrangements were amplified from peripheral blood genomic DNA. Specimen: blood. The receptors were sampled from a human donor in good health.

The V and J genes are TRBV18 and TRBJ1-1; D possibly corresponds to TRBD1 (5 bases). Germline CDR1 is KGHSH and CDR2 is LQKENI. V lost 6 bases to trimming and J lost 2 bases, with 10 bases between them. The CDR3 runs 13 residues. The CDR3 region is CASSTDENTEAFF. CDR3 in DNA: TGTGCCAGCTCGACAGACGAAAACACTGAAGCTTTCTTT. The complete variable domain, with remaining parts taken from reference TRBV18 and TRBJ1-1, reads NAGVMQNPRHLVRRRGQEARLRCSPMKGHSHVYWYRQLPEEGLKFMVYLQKENIIDESGMPKERFSAEFPKEGPSILRIQQVVRGDSAAYFCASSTDENTEAFFGQGTRLTVV.

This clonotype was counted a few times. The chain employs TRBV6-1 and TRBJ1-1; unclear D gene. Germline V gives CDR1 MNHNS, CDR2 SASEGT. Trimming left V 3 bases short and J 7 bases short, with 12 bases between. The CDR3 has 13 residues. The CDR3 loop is CASSDGGGFEAFF. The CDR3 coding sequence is TGTGCCAGCAGTGATGGCGGAGGTTTTGAAGCTTTCTTT.

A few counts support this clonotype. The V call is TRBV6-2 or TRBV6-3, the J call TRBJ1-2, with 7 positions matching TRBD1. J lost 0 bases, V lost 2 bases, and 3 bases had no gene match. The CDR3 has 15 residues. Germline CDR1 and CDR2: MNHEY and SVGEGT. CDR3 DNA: TGTGCCAGCAGTTACGTGGGACAGTCTAACTATGGCTACACCTTC. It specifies CASSYVGQSNYGYTF.

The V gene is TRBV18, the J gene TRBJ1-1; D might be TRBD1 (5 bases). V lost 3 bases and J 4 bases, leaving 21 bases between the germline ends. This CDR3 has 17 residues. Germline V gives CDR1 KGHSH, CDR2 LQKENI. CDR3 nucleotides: TGTGCCAGCTCACCTCTCCCGAGACTGGAAAGGGGCACTGAAGCTTTCTTT. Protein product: CASSPLPRLERGTEAFF.

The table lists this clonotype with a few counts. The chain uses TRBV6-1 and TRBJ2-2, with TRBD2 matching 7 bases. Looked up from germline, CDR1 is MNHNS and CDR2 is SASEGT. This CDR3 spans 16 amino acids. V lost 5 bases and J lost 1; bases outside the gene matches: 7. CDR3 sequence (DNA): TGTGCCAGCAGTCAGTTCGGGGGGAGGAACACCGGGGAGCTGTTTTTT. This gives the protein CASSQFGGRNTGELFF.

The CDR3 sequence is CASSLRTSGEETQYF. In nucleotides, the CDR3 is TGCGCCAGCAGCTTGAGGACTAGCGGAGAAGAGACCCAGTACTTC. The rearrangement uses TRBV5-1 and TRBJ2-5, with 10 bases lining up with TRBD2. The CDR3 runs to 15 residues. Germline V CDR1 and CDR2: SGHRS, YFSETQ. J was trimmed by 3 bases and V by 1 base; bases with no gene match: 3.

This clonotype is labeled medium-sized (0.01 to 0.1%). This chain's CDR3 is CSGRSSGGSRTQYF. DNA for the CDR3: TGCAGCGGACGATCTAGCGGGGGGAGTAGAACCCAGTACTTC. This chain links TRBV29-1 with TRBJ2-5, with TRBD2 identical over 11 bases. In germline, CDR1 is SQVTM, CDR2 ANQGSEA. This CDR3 region has 14 residues. Germline trimming cut 7 bases from V and 8 bases from J; bases unmatched to any gene: 12.

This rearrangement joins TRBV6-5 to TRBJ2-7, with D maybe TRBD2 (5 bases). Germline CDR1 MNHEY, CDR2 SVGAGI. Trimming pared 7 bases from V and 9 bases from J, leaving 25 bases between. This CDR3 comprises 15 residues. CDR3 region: CASKISGMGSSGQYF. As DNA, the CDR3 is TGTGCCAGCAAAATATCAGGAATGGGGAGCTCGGGGCAGTACTTC.

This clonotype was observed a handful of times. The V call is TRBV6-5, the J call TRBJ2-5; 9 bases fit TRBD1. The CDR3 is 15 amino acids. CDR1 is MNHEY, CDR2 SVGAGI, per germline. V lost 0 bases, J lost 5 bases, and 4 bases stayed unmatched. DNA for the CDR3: TGTGCCAGCAGTTACTCAGGGGACAGGGTTGAGACCCAGTACTTC. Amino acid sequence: CASSYSGDRVETQYF.

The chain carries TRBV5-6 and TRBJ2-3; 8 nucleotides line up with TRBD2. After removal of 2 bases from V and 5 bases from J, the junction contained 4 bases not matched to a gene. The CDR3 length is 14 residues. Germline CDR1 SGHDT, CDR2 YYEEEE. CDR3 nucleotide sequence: TGTGCCAGCAGCTTAGAACTAGCGGAAGATACGCAGTATTTT. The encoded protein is CASSLELAEDTQYF.

CDR3 bases: TGTGCCAGTGGGAAGCCGGGGGCCTACAATGAGCAGTTCTTC. Amino acids: CASGKPGAYNEQFF. J is TRBJ2-1 and V is TRBV19; D may be TRBD2 (6 bases). This CDR3 comprises 14 residues. The germline V and J ends were trimmed by 8 bases and 2 bases, with 13 bases remaining between them. The germline V gene has CDR1 LNHDA and CDR2 SQIVND (reference sequence).

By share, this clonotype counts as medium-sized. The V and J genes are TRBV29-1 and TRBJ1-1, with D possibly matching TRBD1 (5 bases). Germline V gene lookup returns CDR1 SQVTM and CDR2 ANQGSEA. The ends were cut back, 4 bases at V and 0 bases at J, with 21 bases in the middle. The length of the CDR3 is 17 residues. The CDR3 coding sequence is TGCAGCGTTGCCACTAGGGGAGGGCTCCTTATGAACACTGAAGCTTTCTTT. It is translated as CSVATRGGLLMNTEAFF.

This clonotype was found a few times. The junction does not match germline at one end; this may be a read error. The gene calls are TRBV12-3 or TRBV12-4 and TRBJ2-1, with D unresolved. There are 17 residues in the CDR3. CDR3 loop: CATSDSPATQTYNEQFF. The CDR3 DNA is TGTGCCACCAGTGATTCCCCGGCGACCCAGACCTACAATGAGCAGTTCTTC.

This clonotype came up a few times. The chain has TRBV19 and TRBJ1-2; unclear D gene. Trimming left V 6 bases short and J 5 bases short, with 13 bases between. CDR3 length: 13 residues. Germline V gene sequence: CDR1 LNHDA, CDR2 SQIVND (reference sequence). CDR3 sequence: CASSWRTEYGYTF. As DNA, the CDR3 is TGTGCCAGTAGCTGGCGGACGGAATATGGCTACACCTTC.

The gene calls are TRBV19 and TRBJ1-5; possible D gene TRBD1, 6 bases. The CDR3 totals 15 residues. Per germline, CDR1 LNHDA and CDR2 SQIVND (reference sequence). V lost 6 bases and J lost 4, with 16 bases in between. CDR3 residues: CASSPFGQTNQPQHF. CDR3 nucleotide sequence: TGTGCCAGTAGCCCTTTCGGACAGACGAATCAGCCCCAGCATTTT.